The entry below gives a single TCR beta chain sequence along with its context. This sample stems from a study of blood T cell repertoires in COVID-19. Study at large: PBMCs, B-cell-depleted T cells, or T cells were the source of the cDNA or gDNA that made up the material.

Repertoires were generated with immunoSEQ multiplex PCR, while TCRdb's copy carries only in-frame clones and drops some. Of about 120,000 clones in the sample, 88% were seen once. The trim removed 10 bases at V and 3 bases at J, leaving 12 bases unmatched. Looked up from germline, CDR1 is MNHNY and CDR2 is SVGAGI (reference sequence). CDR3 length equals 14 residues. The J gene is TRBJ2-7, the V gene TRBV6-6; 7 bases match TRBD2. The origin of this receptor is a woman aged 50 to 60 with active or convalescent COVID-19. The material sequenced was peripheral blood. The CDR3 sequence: CATLRASGYYEQYF. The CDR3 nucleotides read TGTGCCACCCTACGGGCTAGCGGATACTACGAGCAGTACTTC.